This T cell receptor beta chain is drawn from a study of OX40 agonist ivuxolimab in advanced cancers. The repertoire was sequenced with immunoSEQ multiplex PCR; TCRdb's copy has only in-frame clones and lacks some. This table holds approximately 45,000 clones, roughly 94% found once. V dropped 3 bases and J dropped 5 bases, with 10 bases sitting between them. The CDR3 has 14 amino acids. Germline values: CDR1 MNHEY, CDR2 SMNVEV (reference sequence). The V gene is TRBV27, the J gene TRBJ2-2; maybe TRBD1 (6 bases). The sequencing used CD4+ or CD8+ T cells sorted from blood, collected in a trial of the OX40 agonist ivuxolimab. This receptor was identified in an adult with an advanced solid tumor such as melanoma, head and neck, liver or kidney cancer. DNA for the CDR3: TGTGCCAGCAGTTTTGGGACACCAACCGGGGAGCTGTTTTTT. This sequence encodes CASSFGTPTGELFF.